The next 30 T cell receptor beta chains were all read from a single sample in a study of blood T cells in healthy people across ages (dated by TCRdb to 2015 to 2017). The library was built by means of 5' RACE. The sequencer listed for this sample is Illumina HiSeq 2500. A second PCR of roughly 7 to 11 cycles was run with a J-beta primer mix and a sample-barcoded 5' primer. The raw public data were reprocessed by TCRdb itself: fastp quality trimming at Q25, MiXCR clonotype calling, in-frame beta chains only. CDR3 protein duplicates are merged, each entry listing the most common genes and DNA. This sample has 1.2 million to 1.5 million distinct CDR3 sequences in its table, and around 42% of those were observed once. The top ten clonotypes cover 7% to 9% of the sample. Input material: blood. The receptors stem from a woman younger than 35 in good health.

The rearrangement joins TRBV2 to TRBJ1-6; TRBD1 agrees at 9 bases. The CDR3 contains 12 residues. Germline lookup yields CDR1 SNHLY and CDR2 FYNNEI. J lost 7 bases, V lost 10 bases, and 2 bases had no gene match. The CDR3 is CATGTGNSPLHF. CDR3 sequence (DNA): TGTGCCACCGGGACAGGGAATTCACCCCTCCACTTT.

The chain employs TRBV5-6 and TRBJ2-7, with TRBD2 identical over 12 bases. This CDR3 region has 16 residues. With 0 bases clipped from V and 3 bases from J, the junction kept 4 bases outside the gene matches. Germline V gene lookup returns CDR1 SGHDT and CDR2 YYEEEE. CDR3: CASSLVTSGRYYEQYF. CDR3 DNA: TGTGCCAGCAGCTTGGTTACTAGCGGGAGGTACTACGAGCAGTACTTC. Full variable domain (outside the CDR3, taken from reference TRBV5-6 and TRBJ2-7): DAGVTQSPTHLIKTRGQQVTLRCSPKSGHDTVSWYQQALGQGPQFIFQYYEEEERQRGNFPDRFSGHQFPNYSSELNVNALLLGDSALYLCASSLVTSGRYYEQYFGPGTRLTVT.

Comments on this clonotype: One end of the junction does not line up with germline, which may come from a read error. The chain has TRBV7-9 and TRBJ1-5, with D perhaps matching TRBD1 (5 bases). The germline gives CDR1 SEHNR, CDR2 FQNEAQ (reference sequence). The CDR3 length is 13 residues. The CDR3 DNA reads TGTGCCGGCAGCAGAGGGGAGAATCAGCCCCAGCATTTT. Its protein product is CAGSRGENQPQHF. Drawing the rest from reference TRBV7-9 and TRBJ1-5, the complete variable domain is DTGVSQNPRHKITKRGQNVTFRCDPISEHNRLYWYRQTLGQGPEFLTYFQNEAQLEKSRLLSDRFSAERPKGSFSTLEIQRTEQGDSAMYLCAGSRGENQPQHFGDGTRLSIL.

In its sample, this clonotype was seen a few times. The chain joins TRBV24-1 to TRBJ2-3, with D possibly being TRBD2 (6 bases). In germline, CDR1 is KGHDR, CDR2 SFDVKD. The length of the CDR3 is 16 residues. V lost 3 bases and J 6 bases, leaving 18 bases between the germline ends. The CDR3 nucleotides read TGTGCCACCAGTGATCTCCGAACACTAGGAGGGGATACGCAGTATTTT. It yields the protein CATSDLRTLGGDTQYF.

V is TRBV20-1 and J is TRBJ2-1; 11 bases are a match to TRBD1. This CDR3 has 13 amino acids. The V gene end was trimmed by 4 bases and the J gene end by 5 bases; junction bases not matched to a gene: 1. CDR1 DFQATT and CDR2 SNEGSKA come from the germline V gene (reference sequence). CDR3: CSAMDRGHNEQFF. CDR3 DNA: TGCAGTGCTATGGACAGGGGGCACAATGAGCAGTTCTTC.

The gene calls are TRBV6-1 and TRBJ1-4, with a possible D match to TRBD1 (5 bases). Germline V lookup: CDR1 MNHNS, CDR2 SASEGT. The CDR3 is made up of 15 amino acids. Trimming cost V 3 bases and J 3 bases, with 11 bases left between them. The DNA for the CDR3 is TGTGCCAGCAGTGATGGAGGGGCACCTAATGAAAAACTGTTTTTT. As protein: CASSDGGAPNEKLFF.

This clonotype has just a few counts. The gene calls are TRBV7-3 and TRBJ2-3; a possible D gene is TRBD1 (6 bases). The CDR3 is 15 amino acids. Trimming shortened V by 6 bases and J by 2 bases, and 15 bases separated the two germline ends. Germline CDR1 SGHTA, CDR2 FQGTGA. CDR3 bases: TGTGCCAGCAGAGCAGGGGCCTACCCCACAGATACGCAGTATTTT. It is translated as CASRAGAYPTDTQYF. Variable domain in full (rest from reference TRBV7-3 and TRBJ2-3): GAGVSQTPSNKVTEKGKYVELRCDPISGHTALYWYRQSLGQGPEFLIYFQGTGAADDSGLPNDRFFAVRPEGSVSTLKIQRTERGDSAVYLCASRAGAYPTDTQYFGPGTRLTVL.

As for this clonotype: The junction departs from the called germline gene at one end, perhaps through a read error. The chain recombines TRBV11-3 with TRBJ2-5; a possible D gene is TRBD1 (7 bases). Germline V CDR1 and CDR2: SGHNT, YENEEA. This CDR3 is 15 amino acids long. The CDR3 nucleotides read TGTGCCAGCAGCTCGGAGGGGGACAGCCGAGAGACCCGGTACTTC. Protein: CASSSEGDSRETRYF.

The table lists this clonotype with a few counts. CDR3 sequence reads: CANSRAGGEQFF. In DNA, the CDR3 is TGTGCCAACTCTAGAGCGGGAGGTGAGCAGTTCTTC. This chain links TRBV2 with TRBJ2-1; 9 positions match TRBD2. The CDR3 contains 12 residues. Germline V CDR1 and CDR2: SNHLY, FYNNEI. V was pared by 10 bases and J by 9 bases, with 7 bases of the junction left unmatched.

This clonotype was observed a few times. The rearrangement links TRBV4-2 to TRBJ1-4, with D unclear. Germline V gene data show CDR1 as LGHNA and CDR2 as YNFKEQ. Trimming stripped 0 bases from V and 7 bases from J, with 9 bases between. The CDR3 has 14 residues. The CDR3 reads CASSQEGFGEKLFF. Written as DNA, the CDR3 is TGTGCCAGCAGCCAAGAGGGGTTCGGTGAAAAACTGTTTTTT.

This rearrangement joins TRBV12-3 or TRBV12-4 to TRBJ1-1; D perhaps matches TRBD1 (6 bases). Trimming removed 5 bases from V and 6 bases from J, with 22 bases in between. CDR3 length: 16 residues. This chain's CDR3 is CASSVRTASIGAEAFF. In DNA form, the CDR3 reads TGTGCCAGCAGTGTCAGGACAGCCTCCATCGGCGCTGAAGCTTTCTTT.

This clonotype was observed a handful of times. The chain employs TRBV27 and TRBJ2-7; TRBD1 agrees at 7 bases. Trimming removed 4 bases from V and 2 bases from J; junction bases left unmatched: 8. The CDR3 extends over 15 amino acids. Per the germline V gene, CDR1 is MNHEY and CDR2 is SMNVEV (reference sequence). The CDR3 spells CASSSTGVRTYEQYF. As DNA, the CDR3 is TGTGCCAGCAGTTCCACAGGGGTAAGAACCTACGAGCAGTACTTC.

The chain links TRBV10-3 to TRBJ2-1; 11 nucleotides line up with TRBD2. The CDR3 has 15 amino acids. CDR1 is ENHRY, CDR2 SYGVKD, per germline. V gave up 2 bases and J gave up 6 bases; unmatched junction bases: 3. The CDR3 protein is CAISEQLAGVNEQFF. CDR3 coding DNA: TGTGCCATCAGTGAGCAACTAGCGGGAGTCAATGAGCAGTTCTTC.

The table lists this clonotype with many counts. V usage is TRBV12-3 or TRBV12-4 and J usage is TRBJ1-1; D remains unclear. This CDR3 has 13 amino acids. V was cut by 6 bases and J by 0 bases, with 8 bases left in between. CDR3 residues: CASSPDLNTEAFF. In nucleotides, the CDR3 is TGTGCCAGCAGCCCCGACTTGAACACTGAAGCTTTCTTT.

This sequence joins TRBV5-1 and TRBJ2-7; TRBD2 agrees at 10 bases. The CDR3 extends over 15 amino acids. Trimming cost V 1 base and J 4 bases; bases outside gene matches: 5. Germline V CDR1 and CDR2: SGHRS, YFSETQ. The CDR3 DNA is TGCGCCAGCAGCTTGAGCGGGGGGGTAATGTACGAGCAGTACTTC. Its translation: CASSLSGGVMYEQYF.

The CDR3 spells CAWSGEAGPNYGYTF. The CDR3 bases are TGTGCCTGGAGCGGAGAGGCGGGACCGAACTATGGCTACACCTTC. The J gene is TRBJ1-2, the V gene TRBV30; tentatively, D is TRBD1 (5 bases). V was cut by 3 bases and J by 2 bases, with 16 bases left in between. Germline assignment: CDR1 GTSNPN and CDR2 SVGIG (reference sequence). This CDR3 has 15 amino acids.

The chain links TRBV25-1 to TRBJ1-2; 7 nucleotides agree with TRBD1. The germline V gene has CDR1 MGHDK and CDR2 SYGVNS. This CDR3 has 13 residues. J was trimmed by 3 bases and V by 8 bases; bases with no gene match: 6. In DNA, the CDR3 is TGTGCCAGCTGCGAGACAGGGCACTATGGCTACACCTTC. It encodes CASCETGHYGYTF.

This chain links TRBV20-1 with TRBJ1-5, with TRBD1 matching over 7 bases. The CDR3 has 14 amino acids. Per the germline V gene, CDR1 is DFQATT and CDR2 is SNEGSKA (reference sequence). J was trimmed by 2 bases and V by 6 bases; bases with no gene match: 7. DNA for the CDR3: TGCAGTGCCCTAACAGGGGTAGGCAATCAGCCCCAGCATTTT. This codes for CSALTGVGNQPQHF.

This clonotype was observed a few times. The gene calls are TRBV20-1 and TRBJ2-1, with 7 bases lining up with TRBD1. The end of the DNA aligns better with TRBJ2-7, so the J call may be wrong. The CDR3 consists of 16 residues. Germline V gives CDR1 DFQATT, CDR2 SNEGSKA (reference sequence). CDR3 nucleotides: TGCAGTGCTAGAGACAACAGGGGCGGGCCCTACAATGAGCAGTACTTC. This encodes CSARDNRGGPYNEQYF.

In this sample, this clonotype turned up a few times. The chain uses TRBV28 and TRBJ1-2; D is uncertain. Germline values: CDR1 MDHEN, CDR2 SYDVKM. The ends were cut back, 7 bases at V and 4 bases at J, with 13 bases in the middle. There are 13 residues in the CDR3. The CDR3 nucleotides are TGTGCCAGCACCGAACCGAACGGCTATGGCTACACCTTC. Protein product: CASTEPNGYGYTF.

The gene calls are TRBV6-5 and TRBJ2-1; TRBD2 aligns across 8 bases. The CDR3 covers 15 residues. V lost 4 bases to trimming and J lost 6 bases; unmatched junction nucleotides: 8. Germline V gene lookup returns CDR1 MNHEY and CDR2 SVGAGI. This CDR3 reads CASSFYGGAGNEQFF. The CDR3, as DNA: TGTGCCAGCAGTTTTTACGGGGGGGCCGGCAATGAGCAGTTCTTC.

The gene calls are TRBV2 and TRBJ2-5; D gene unclear. This CDR3 region has 15 residues. V lost 2 bases, J lost 3 bases, and 13 bases lay in between. Germline CDR1 and CDR2: SNHLY and FYNNEI. DNA for the CDR3: TGTGCCAGCAGTGAATCGGTAGGCCCTAAAGAGACCCAGTACTTC. Translating it yields CASSESVGPKETQYF.

V gene TRBV7-9 combines with J gene TRBJ1-1; TRBD1 might be the D (5 bases). The CDR3 loop spans 13 amino acids. Germline assignment: CDR1 SEHNR and CDR2 FQNEAQ (reference sequence). Between the trimmed V and J ends, which lost 5 bases and 8 bases, there was a span of 15 bases. CDR3 amino acids: CASSEGPGSEAFF. The DNA for the CDR3 is TGTGCCAGCAGCGAGGGACCGGGTTCCGAAGCTTTCTTT.

V usage is TRBV6-4 and J usage is TRBJ2-5; 9 nucleotides align to TRBD1. Germline V gene data show CDR1 as MRHNA and CDR2 as SNTAGT. V lost 4 bases to trimming and J lost 11 bases; unmatched junction nucleotides: 8. This CDR3 spans 13 amino acids. Written as DNA, the CDR3 is TGTGCCAGCAGTGCCTTACAGGGGGCGAAGCAGTACTTC. Amino acid sequence: CASSALQGAKQYF.

The DNA for the CDR3 is TGTGCCAGCAGCTCCTGTGGAGGGTTGGACATTCAGTACTTC. Encoded protein: CASSSCGGLDIQYF. The V call is TRBV11-2, the J call TRBJ2-4, with D possibly being TRBD2 (6 bases). This CDR3 is built from 14 residues. Trimming took off 4 bases at V and 8 bases at J, with 15 bases between the two ends. Germline V lookup: CDR1 SGHAT, CDR2 FQNNGV.

This clonotype showed up just a few times. The chain recombines TRBV20-1 with TRBJ2-7, with D possibly matching TRBD2 (6 bases). The germline CDR1 and CDR2 sequences are DFQATT and SNEGSKA (reference sequence). This CDR3 contains 15 residues. V was shortened by 0 bases and J by 0 bases, with 12 bases between the two germline ends. This CDR3 is CSARDPRGSSYEQYF. DNA for the CDR3: TGCAGTGCTAGAGATCCGCGGGGTAGCTCCTACGAGCAGTACTTC.

There are a few counts of this clonotype. The V and J genes are TRBV3-1 and TRBJ2-1; 9 bases are a match to TRBD2. V gave up 4 bases and J gave up 3 bases; unmatched junction bases: 4. The CDR3 runs to 15 residues. Germline V gene sequence: CDR1 LGHDT, CDR2 YNNKEL (reference sequence). The CDR3 nucleotides are TGTGCCAGCAGCCTAGCGGGGGAGTACTACAATGAGCAGTTCTTC. Its protein product is CASSLAGEYYNEQFF.

The chain uses TRBV7-9 and TRBJ2-1, with 7 bases that match TRBD2. The ends lost 2 bases at V and 6 bases at J; junction bases unmatched: 7. Germline V gene lookup returns CDR1 SEHNR and CDR2 FQNEAQ (reference sequence). The CDR3 loop spans 15 amino acids. The CDR3 sequence: CASSLFLTGGNEQFF. CDR3 coding DNA: TGTGCCAGCAGCTTATTTCTGACGGGAGGCAATGAGCAGTTCTTC.

This chain joins TRBV10-3 and TRBJ1-6; the D gene is possibly TRBD1 (5 bases). Trimming took 5 bases from V and 3 from J, leaving 11 bases between them. This CDR3 comprises 15 residues. From germline, CDR1 is ENHRY and CDR2 SYGVKD. The CDR3 loop is CAISNRDGYNSPLHF. The CDR3 region has the DNA TGTGCCATCAGTAACCGGGACGGCTATAATTCACCCCTCCACTTT.

The gene calls are TRBV6-5 and TRBJ1-6; D gene uncertain. Trimming removed 8 bases at V and 7 bases at J, with 6 bases between. CDR1 is MNHEY and CDR2 is SVGAGI in the germline V gene. The CDR3 is 11 amino acids. CDR3 in amino acids: CASGGNSPLHF. The CDR3 DNA follows: TGTGCCAGCGGAGGAAATTCACCCCTCCACTTT.